This TCR beta chain was identified during a study of T cell repertoires in cytomegalovirus infection. As for the study in general: Shared public TCR beta signatures pointed to both CMV infection and a matching HLA type.

This clonotype was observed at least ten times. From the reads, TCRdb called clonotypes with MiXCR, one entry per CDR3 protein. Here the sample spans about 210,000 distinct CDR3 sequences, 5% to 8.5% being singletons. The sample was PBMCs. The receptor was derived from a human donor in good health (CMV status not recorded). Some clones in this sample may be carry-over from other donors' samples.

The CDR3 DNA reads TGTGCCAGCAGCGACAGGGTAAGCCAGCCCCAGCATTTT. Its protein product is CASSDRVSQPQHF. V gene TRBV12-3 or TRBV12-4 combines with J gene TRBJ1-5, with TRBD1 matching over 7 bases. V lost 6 bases and J lost 7; bases outside the gene matches: 6. CDR3 length: 13 amino acids.